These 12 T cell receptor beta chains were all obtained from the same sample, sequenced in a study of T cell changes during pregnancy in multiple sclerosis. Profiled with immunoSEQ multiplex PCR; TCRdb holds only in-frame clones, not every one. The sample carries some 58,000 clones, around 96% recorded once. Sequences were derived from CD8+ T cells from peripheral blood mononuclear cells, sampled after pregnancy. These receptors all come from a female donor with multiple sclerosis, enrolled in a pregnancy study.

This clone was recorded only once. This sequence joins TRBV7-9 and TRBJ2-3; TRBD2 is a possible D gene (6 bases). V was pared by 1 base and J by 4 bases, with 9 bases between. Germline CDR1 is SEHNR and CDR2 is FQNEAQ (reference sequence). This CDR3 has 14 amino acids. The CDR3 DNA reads TGTGCCAGCAGCTTAGGACGCGGGGCAGATACGCAGTATTTT. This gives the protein CASSLGRGADTQYF.

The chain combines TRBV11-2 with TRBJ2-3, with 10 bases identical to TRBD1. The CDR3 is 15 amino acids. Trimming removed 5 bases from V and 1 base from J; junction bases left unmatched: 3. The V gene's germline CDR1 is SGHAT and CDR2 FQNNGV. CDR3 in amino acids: CASSTGTGGTDTQYF. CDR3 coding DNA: TGTGCCAGCAGCACAGGGACAGGGGGCACAGATACGCAGTATTTT.

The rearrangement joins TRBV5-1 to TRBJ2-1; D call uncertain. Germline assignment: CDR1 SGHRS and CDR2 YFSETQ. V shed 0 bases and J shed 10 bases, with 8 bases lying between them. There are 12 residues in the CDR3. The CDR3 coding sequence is TGCGCCAGCAGCTTGGCCTCCGGGGAGCAGTTCTTC. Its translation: CASSLASGEQFF.

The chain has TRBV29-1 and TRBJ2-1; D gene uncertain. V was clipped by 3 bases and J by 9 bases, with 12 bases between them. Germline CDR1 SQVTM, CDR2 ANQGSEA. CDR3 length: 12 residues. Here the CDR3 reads CSVEFGASEQFF. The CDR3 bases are TGCAGCGTTGAGTTTGGAGCGAGTGAGCAGTTCTTC.

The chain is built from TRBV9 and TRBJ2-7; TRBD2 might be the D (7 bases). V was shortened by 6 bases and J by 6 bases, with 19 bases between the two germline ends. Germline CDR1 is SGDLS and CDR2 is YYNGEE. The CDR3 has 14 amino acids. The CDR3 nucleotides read TGTGCCAGCACCCAAGGGGGGGCGCCGACCGAGCAGTACTTC. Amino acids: CASTQGGAPTEQYF.

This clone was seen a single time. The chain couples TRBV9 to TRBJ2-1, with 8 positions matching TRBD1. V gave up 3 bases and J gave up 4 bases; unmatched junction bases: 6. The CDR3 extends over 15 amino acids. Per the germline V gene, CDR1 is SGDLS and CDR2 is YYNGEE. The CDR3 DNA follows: TGTGCCAGCAGCGCCCCGGGACAGGTATACAATGAGCAGTTCTTC. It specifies CASSAPGQVYNEQFF.

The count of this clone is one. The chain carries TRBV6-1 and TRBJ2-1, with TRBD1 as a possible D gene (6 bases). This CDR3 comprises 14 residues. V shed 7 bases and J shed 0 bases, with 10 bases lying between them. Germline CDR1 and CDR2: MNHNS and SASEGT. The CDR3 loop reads CASTTGDSYNEQFF. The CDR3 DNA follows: TGTGCCAGCACGACAGGAGACTCCTACAATGAGCAGTTCTTC.

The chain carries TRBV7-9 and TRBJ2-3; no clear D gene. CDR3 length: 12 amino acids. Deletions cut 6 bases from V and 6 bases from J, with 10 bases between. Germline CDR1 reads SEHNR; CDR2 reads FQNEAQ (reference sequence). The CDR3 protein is CASSLESDTQYF. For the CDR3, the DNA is TGTGCCAGCAGTTTGGAGTCGGATACGCAGTATTTT.

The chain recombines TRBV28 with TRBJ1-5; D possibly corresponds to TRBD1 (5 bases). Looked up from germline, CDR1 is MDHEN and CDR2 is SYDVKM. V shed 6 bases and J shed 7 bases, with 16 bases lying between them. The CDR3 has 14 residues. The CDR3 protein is CASSIGVTHQPQHF. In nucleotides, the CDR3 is TGTGCCAGCAGCATAGGGGTGACCCACCAGCCCCAGCATTTT.

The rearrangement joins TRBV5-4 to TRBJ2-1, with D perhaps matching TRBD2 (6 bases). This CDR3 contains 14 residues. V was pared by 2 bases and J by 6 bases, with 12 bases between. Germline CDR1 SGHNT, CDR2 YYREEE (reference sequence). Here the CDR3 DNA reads TGTGCCAGCAGCTTCACGGGAGCGGGCAATGAGCAGTTCTTC. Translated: CASSFTGAGNEQFF.

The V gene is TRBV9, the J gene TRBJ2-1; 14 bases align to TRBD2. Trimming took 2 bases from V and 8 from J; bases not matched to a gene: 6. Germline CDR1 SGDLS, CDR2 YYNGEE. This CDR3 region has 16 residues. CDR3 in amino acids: CASSVTGLAGGYEQFF. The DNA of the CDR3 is TGTGCCAGCAGCGTTACAGGACTAGCGGGAGGCTATGAGCAGTTCTTC. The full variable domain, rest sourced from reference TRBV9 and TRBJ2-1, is DSGVTQTPKHLITATGQRVTLRCSPRSGDLSVYWYQQSLDQGLQFLIQYYNGEERAKGNILERFSAQQFPDLHSELNLSSLELGDSALYFCASSVTGLAGGYEQFFGPGTRLTVL.

The CDR3: CASSVLSGQPEFIQTYEQYF. As DNA, the CDR3 is TGTGCCAGCAGTGTTCTATCCGGACAGCCGGAGTTCATTCAAACCTACGAGCAGTACTTC. The rearrangement uses TRBV2 and TRBJ2-7; D is possibly TRBD1 (6 bases). Germline values: CDR1 SNHLY, CDR2 FYNNEI. The CDR3 consists of 20 residues. V lost 4 bases and J 2 bases, leaving 30 bases between the germline ends.